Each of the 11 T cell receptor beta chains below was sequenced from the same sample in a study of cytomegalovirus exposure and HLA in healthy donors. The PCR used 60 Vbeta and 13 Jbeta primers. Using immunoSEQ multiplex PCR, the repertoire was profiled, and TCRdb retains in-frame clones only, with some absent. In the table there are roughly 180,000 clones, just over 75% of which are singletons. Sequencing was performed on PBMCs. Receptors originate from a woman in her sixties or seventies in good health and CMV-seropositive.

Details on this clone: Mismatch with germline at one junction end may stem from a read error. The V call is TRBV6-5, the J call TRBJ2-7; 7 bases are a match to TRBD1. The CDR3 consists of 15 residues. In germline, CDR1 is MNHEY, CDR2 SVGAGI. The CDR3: CASSYSKQGSYQQYF. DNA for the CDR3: TGTGCCAGCAGTTACTCGAAACAGGGGTCCTACCAGCAGTACTTC.

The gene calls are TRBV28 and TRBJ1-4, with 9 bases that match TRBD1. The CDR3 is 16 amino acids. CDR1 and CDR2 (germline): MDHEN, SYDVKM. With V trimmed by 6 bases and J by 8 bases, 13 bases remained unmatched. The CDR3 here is CASSERVGQGQEKLFF. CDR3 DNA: TGTGCCAGCAGCGAAAGGGTGGGACAGGGTCAAGAAAAACTGTTTTTT.

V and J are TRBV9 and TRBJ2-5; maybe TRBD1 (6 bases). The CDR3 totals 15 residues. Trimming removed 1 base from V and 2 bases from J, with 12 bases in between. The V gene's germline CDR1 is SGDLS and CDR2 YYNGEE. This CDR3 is CASSVTGKMQETQYF. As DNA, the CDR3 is TGTGCCAGCAGCGTAACAGGGAAGATGCAAGAGACCCAGTACTTC. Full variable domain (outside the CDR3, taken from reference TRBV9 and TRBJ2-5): DSGVTQTPKHLITATGQRVTLRCSPRSGDLSVYWYQQSLDQGLQFLIQYYNGEERAKGNILERFSAQQFPDLHSELNLSSLELGDSALYFCASSVTGKMQETQYFGPGTRLLVL.

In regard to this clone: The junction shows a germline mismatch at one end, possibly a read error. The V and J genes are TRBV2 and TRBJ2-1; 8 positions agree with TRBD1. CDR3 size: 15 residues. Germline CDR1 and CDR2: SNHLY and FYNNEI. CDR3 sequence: CASKIYRTGYNEQFF. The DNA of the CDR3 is TGTGCTAGCAAAATCTATCGGACAGGGTACAATGAGCAGTTCTTC.

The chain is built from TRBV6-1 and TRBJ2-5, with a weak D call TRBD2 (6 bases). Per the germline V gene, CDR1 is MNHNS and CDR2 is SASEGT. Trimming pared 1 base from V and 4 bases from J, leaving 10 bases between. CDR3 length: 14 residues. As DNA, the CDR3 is TGTGCCAGCAGTGAAGGACTAGGAGGAGAGACCCAGTACTTC. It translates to CASSEGLGGETQYF.

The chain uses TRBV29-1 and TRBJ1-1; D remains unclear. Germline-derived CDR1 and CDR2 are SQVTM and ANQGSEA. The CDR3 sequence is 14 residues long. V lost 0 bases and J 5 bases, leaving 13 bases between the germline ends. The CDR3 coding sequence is TGCAGCGTTGAAGAGCATACGGGGTTGACTGAAGCTTTCTTT. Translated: CSVEEHTGLTEAFF. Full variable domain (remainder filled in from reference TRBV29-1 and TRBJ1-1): SAVISQKPSRDICQRGTSLTIQCQVDSQVTMMFWYRQQPGQSLTLIATANQGSEATYESGFVIDKFPISRPNLTFSTLTVSNMSPEDSSIYLCSVEEHTGLTEAFFGQGTRLTVV.

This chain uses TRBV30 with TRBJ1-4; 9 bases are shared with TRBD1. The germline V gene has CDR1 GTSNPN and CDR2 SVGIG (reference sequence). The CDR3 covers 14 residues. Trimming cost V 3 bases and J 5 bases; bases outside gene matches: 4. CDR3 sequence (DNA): TGTGCCTGGAGCCCCGGACAGGGGAATGAAAAACTGTTTTTT. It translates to CAWSPGQGNEKLFF. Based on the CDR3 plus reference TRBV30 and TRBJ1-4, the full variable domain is SQTIHQWPATLVQPVGSPLSLECTVEGTSNPNLYWYRQAAGRGLQLLFYSVGIGQISSEVPQNLSASRPQDRQFILSSKKLLLSDSGFYLCAWSPGQGNEKLFFGSGTQLSVL.

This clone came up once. The CDR3 here is CAAGTGGDEQYF. For the CDR3, the DNA is TGTGCCGCCGGGACAGGGGGAGACGAGCAGTACTTC. The chain is built from TRBV10-3 and TRBJ2-7; the match to TRBD1 covers 11 bases. Germline lookup yields CDR1 ENHRY and CDR2 SYGVKD. The CDR3 covers 12 residues. Germline trimming cut 11 bases from V and 5 bases from J; bases unmatched to any gene: 5.

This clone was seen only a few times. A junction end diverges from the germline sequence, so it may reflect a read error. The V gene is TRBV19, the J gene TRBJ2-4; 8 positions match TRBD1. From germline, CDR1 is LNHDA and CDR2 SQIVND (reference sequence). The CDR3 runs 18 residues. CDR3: CASSIVGRGRWSKNSQYF. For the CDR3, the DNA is TGTGCCAGTAGTATAGTTGGCAGGGGGCGCTGGTCCAAAAACAGTCAGTACTTC.

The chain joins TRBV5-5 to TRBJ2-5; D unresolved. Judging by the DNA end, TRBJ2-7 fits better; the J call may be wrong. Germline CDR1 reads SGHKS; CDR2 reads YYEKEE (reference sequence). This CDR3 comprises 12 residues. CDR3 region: CASSLVSYEQYF. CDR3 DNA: TGTGCCAGCAGCTTGGTTAGTTACGAGCAGTACTTC.

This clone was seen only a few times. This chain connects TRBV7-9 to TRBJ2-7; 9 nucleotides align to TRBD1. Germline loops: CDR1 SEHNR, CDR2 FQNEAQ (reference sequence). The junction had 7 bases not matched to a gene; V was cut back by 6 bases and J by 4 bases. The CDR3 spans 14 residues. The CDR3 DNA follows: TGTGCCAGCAGTCCCGCGGACAGGGGTTACGAGCAGTACTTC. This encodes CASSPADRGYEQYF.